These 8 T cell receptor beta chains share one sample of origin, sequenced in a study of human T cells and chemical hapten exposure. TCRdb itself ran the RACE reads through MiXCR, one entry per CDR3 protein. The table has about 180,000 distinct CDR3 sequences, just under 30% seen once. Time point meaning: pre-sensitization, week 0. The treatment here: therapeutic diphenylcyclopropenone sensitization with weekly scalp DPC. The sequenced sample was whole blood, obtained in connection with sensitization to the hapten diphenylcyclopropenone (DPC). Source of these receptors: a woman aged 25 to 39 with alopecia areata. Some clones in this sample may be carry-over from other donors' samples.

This clonotype occurred a few times. The chain employs TRBV28 and TRBJ2-7; perhaps TRBD2 as D (5 bases). The CDR3 consists of 12 residues. The V and J ends lost 4 bases and 13 bases respectively, with 17 bases between them. CDR1 MDHEN and CDR2 SYDVKM come from the germline V gene. The DNA for the CDR3 is TGTGCCAGCAGTTCTCCGGACTCCGGGCAATACTTC. It is translated as CASSSPDSGQYF.

V usage is TRBV21-1 and J usage is TRBJ2-7; the table's D gene call, TRBD1, was not cross checked with the DNA. TRBV21-1 is classified as a pseudogene. The CDR3 is made up of 14 amino acids. The CDR3 DNA is TGTGCCAGCCGCCGTGGGGCCTCCTCCTACGAGCAGTACTTC. Encoded protein: CASRRGASSYEQYF.

This clonotype was counted a few times. The chain employs TRBV3-1 and TRBJ1-2; 8 bases line up with TRBD1. Germline V lookup: CDR1 LGHDT, CDR2 YNNKEL (reference sequence). Unmatched junction bases numbered 14, after V lost 4 bases and J lost 7 bases. This CDR3 has 16 amino acids. CDR3 sequence: CASSPTKQGGVGGYTF. For the CDR3, the DNA is TGTGCCAGCAGCCCTACAAAACAGGGGGGAGTTGGTGGCTACACCTTC.

The chain is built from TRBV9 and TRBJ1-2, with D possibly TRBD1 on 6 matching bases. Trimming removed 4 bases at V and 4 bases at J, with 11 bases between. This CDR3 is 13 amino acids long. CDR1 SGDLS and CDR2 YYNGEE come from the germline V gene. As DNA, the CDR3 is TGTGCCAGCAGCCGCAGGGGCACCTATGGCTACACCTTC. It yields the protein CASSRRGTYGYTF.

In this sample, this clonotype turned up a few times. This chain joins TRBV4-2 and TRBJ2-5; no clear D gene. The CDR3 spans 16 residues. V lost 1 base and J lost 4, with 16 bases in between. Germline CDR1 LGHNA, CDR2 YNFKEQ. This CDR3 reads CASSQGGPRLRETQYF. CDR3 DNA sequence: TGTGCCAGCAGCCAAGGAGGTCCGCGACTTCGAGAGACCCAGTACTTC.

This chain connects TRBV7-2 to TRBJ1-3; tentative D call: TRBD1 (6 bases). V was shortened by 2 bases and J by 2 bases, with 10 bases between the two germline ends. Germline V gene sequence: CDR1 SGHTA, CDR2 FQGNSA. The length of the CDR3 is 15 residues. CDR3 in DNA: TGTGCCAGCAGCTTAATAGGGGGACCTGGAAACACCATATATTTT. Its translation is CASSLIGGPGNTIYF.

The J gene is TRBJ2-1, the V gene TRBV7-9, with 7 bases identical to TRBD1. The germline gives CDR1 SEHNR, CDR2 FQNEAQ (reference sequence). This CDR3 region has 17 residues. V shed 5 bases and J 1 base; nucleotides not matched to a gene: 11. The CDR3 DNA sequence: TGTGCCAGCAGCAAGGGGGCAGGGTGGGAGTCCTACAATGAGCAGTTCTTC. Translated, it gives CASSKGAGWESYNEQFF. Combining the CDR3 with reference TRBV7-9 and TRBJ2-1 gives the whole variable domain DTGVSQNPRHKITKRGQNVTFRCDPISEHNRLYWYRQTLGQGPEFLTYFQNEAQLEKSRLLSDRFSAERPKGSFSTLEIQRTEQGDSAMYLCASSKGAGWESYNEQFFGPGTRLTVL.

The table lists this clonotype with a few counts. The V call is TRBV28, the J call TRBJ1-1; unclear D gene. Per germline, CDR1 MDHEN and CDR2 SYDVKM. This CDR3 is 16 amino acids long. The V end lost 6 bases, the J end lost 5 bases, and 22 bases lay between the germline ends. CDR3 protein: CASSLLGGGRLTEAFF. In DNA, the CDR3 is TGTGCCAGCAGCCTTCTGGGAGGAGGGAGGTTGACTGAAGCTTTCTTT.